This T cell receptor beta chain was sequenced in a study of response to subunit inactivated influenza vaccine. Study results and caveats: Authors suggested each seasonal influenza vaccination recruits few new T cells.

The CDR3 loop spans 21 amino acids. MiXCR, run by TCRdb on the RT-PCR reads, gives a single entry per CDR3 protein. The sample carries around 710,000 distinct CDR3 sequences, about 15% recorded once. This clonotype was seen at least ten times. The antigen remains undetermined. An end of the junction does not agree with germline; a read error may underlie this. Sequences were derived from PBMCs from blood, sampled less than 15 days before vaccination. The rearrangement uses TRBV12-3 or TRBV12-4 and TRBJ1-4; tentative D call: TRBD1 (5 bases). The receptor comes from a man aged 50-59 years who received an inactivated influenza vaccine. The CDR3 DNA reads TGTGCCAGCAGTTTTAAGAGGTTGGGGGTCCGTAGGAGCACCGGGGATGAAAGACTGTTTTTT. This translates into CASSFKRLGVRRSTGDERLFF.